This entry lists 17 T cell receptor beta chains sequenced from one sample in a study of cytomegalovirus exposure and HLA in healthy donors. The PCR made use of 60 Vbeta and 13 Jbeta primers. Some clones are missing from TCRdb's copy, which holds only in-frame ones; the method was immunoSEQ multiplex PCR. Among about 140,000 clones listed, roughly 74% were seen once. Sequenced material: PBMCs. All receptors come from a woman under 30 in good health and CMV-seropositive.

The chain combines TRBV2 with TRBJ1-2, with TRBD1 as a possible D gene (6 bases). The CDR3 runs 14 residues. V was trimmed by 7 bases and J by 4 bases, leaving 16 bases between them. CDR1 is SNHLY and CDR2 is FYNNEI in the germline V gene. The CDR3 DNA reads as TGTGCCAGCAATGTTTGGGGGCCCGGCTATGGCTACACCTTC. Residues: CASNVWGPGYGYTF.

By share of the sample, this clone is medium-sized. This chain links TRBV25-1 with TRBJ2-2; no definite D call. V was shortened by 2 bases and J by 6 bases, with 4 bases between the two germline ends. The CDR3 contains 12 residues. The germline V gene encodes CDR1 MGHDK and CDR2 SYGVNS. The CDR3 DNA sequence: TGTGCCAGCAGTGAACGGGCCGGGGAGCTGTTTTTT. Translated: CASSERAGELFF. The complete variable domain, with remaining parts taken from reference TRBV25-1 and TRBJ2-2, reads EADIYQTPRYLVIGTGKKITLECSQTMGHDKMYWYQQDPGMELHLIHYSYGVNSTEKGDLSSESTVSRIRTEHFPLTLESARPSHTSQYLCASSERAGELFFGEGSRLTVL.

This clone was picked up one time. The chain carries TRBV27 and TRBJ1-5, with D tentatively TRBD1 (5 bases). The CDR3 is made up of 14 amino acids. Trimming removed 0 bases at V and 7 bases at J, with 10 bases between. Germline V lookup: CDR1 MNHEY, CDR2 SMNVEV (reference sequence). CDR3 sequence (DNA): TGTGCCAGCAGTTTATCGCAGGGAGGGCAGCCCCAGCATTTT. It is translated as CASSLSQGGQPQHF.

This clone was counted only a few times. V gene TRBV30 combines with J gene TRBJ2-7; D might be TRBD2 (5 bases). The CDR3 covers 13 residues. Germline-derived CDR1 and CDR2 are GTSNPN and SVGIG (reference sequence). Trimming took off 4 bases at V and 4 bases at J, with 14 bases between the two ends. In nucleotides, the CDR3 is TGTGCCTGGATTGGAGGAGCTGGATACGAGCAGTACTTC. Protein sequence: CAWIGGAGYEQYF.

CDR3 DNA: TGTGCCAGCAGTTCCGGGAGCTCTGGAAACACCATATATTTT. Encoded protein: CASSSGSSGNTIYF. V is TRBV7-2 and J is TRBJ1-3; unclear D gene. The CDR3 is 14 residues long. V lost 6 bases and J 0 bases, leaving 9 bases between the germline ends. CDR1 SGHTA and CDR2 FQGNSA come from the germline V gene. The variable domain in full, with the rest retrieved from reference TRBV7-2 and TRBJ1-3, is GAGVSQSPSNKVTEKGKDVELRCDPISGHTALYWYRQSLGQGLEFLIYFQGNSAPDKSGLPSDRFSAERTGGSVSTLTIQRTQQEDSAVYLCASSSGSSGNTIYFGEGSWLTVV.

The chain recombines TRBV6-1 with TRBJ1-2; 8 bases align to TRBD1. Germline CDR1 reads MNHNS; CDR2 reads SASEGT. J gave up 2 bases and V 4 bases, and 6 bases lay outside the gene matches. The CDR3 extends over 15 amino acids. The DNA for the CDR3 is TGTGCCAGCAGTGCCGGACAGGGCTACAACTATGGCTACACCTTC. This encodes CASSAGQGYNYGYTF.

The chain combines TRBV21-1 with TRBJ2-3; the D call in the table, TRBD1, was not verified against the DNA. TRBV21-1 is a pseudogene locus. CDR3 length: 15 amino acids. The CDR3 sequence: CASSRGDRRTDTQYF. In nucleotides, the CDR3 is TGTGCCAGCAGCAGGGGGGACAGACGCACAGATACGCAGTATTTT.

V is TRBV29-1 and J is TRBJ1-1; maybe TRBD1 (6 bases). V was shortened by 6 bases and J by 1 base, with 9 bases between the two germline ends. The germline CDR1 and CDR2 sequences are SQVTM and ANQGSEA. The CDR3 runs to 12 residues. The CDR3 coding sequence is TGCAGCGTCCTGGGACAGAACACTGAAGCTTTCTTT. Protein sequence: CSVLGQNTEAFF.

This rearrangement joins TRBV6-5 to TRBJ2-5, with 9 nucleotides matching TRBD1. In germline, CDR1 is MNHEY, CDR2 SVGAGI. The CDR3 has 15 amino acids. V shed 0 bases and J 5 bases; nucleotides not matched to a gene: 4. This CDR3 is CASSYSTGGRETQYF. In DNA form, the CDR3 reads TGTGCCAGCAGTTACTCCACAGGGGGCCGGGAGACCCAGTACTTC.

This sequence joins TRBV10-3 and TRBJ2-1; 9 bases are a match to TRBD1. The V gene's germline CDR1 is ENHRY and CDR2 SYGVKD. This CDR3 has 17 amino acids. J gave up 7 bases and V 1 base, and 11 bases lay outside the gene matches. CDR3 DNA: TGTGCCATCAGTGAGTATCAAACCGGGACAGGGACGAATGAGCAGTTCTTC. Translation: CAISEYQTGTGTNEQFF.

CDR3 DNA sequence: TGTGCCAGTACTCTTAGCGGGGGGAAGCAGTTCTTC. It is translated as CASTLSGGKQFF. This chain uses TRBV19 with TRBJ2-1; 10 bases agree with TRBD2. This CDR3 region has 12 residues. The V and J ends lost 7 bases and 11 bases, in that order; junction bases with no gene match: 5. Germline assignment: CDR1 LNHDA and CDR2 SQIVND (reference sequence). The full variable domain, with the rest looked up from reference TRBV19 and TRBJ2-1, is DGGITQSPKYLFRKEGQNVTLSCEQNLNHDAMYWYRQDPGQGLRLIYYSQIVNDFQKGDIAEGYSVSREKKESFPLTVTSAQKNPTAFYLCASTLSGGKQFFGPGTRLTVL.

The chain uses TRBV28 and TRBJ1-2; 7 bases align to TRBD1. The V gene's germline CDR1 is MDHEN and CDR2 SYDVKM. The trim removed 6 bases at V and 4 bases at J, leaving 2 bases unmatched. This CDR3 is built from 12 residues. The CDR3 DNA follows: TGTGCCAGCAGCGCAGGGGGCTATGGCTACACCTTC. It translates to CASSAGGYGYTF.

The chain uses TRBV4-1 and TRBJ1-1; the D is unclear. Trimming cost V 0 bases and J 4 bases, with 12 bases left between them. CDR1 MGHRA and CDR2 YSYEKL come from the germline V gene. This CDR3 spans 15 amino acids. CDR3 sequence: CASSQEGRSSTEAFF. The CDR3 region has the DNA TGCGCCAGCAGCCAAGAGGGCCGAAGCTCCACTGAAGCTTTCTTT.

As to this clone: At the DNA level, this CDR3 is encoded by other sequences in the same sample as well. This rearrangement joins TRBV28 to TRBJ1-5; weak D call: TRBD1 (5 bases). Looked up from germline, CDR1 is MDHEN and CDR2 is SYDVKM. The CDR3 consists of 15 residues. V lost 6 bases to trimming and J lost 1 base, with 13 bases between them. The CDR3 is CASREYRRSNQPQHF. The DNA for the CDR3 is TGTGCCAGCAGAGAATACAGGCGAAGCAATCAGCCCCAGCATTTT.

CDR3 in DNA: TGTGCCATCAGTGAGTCAGCGGGGGTTGATACGCAGTATTTT. It is translated as CAISESAGVDTQYF. J is TRBJ2-3 and V is TRBV10-3; 8 bases map to TRBD2. CDR3 length equals 14 residues. With V trimmed by 0 bases and J by 6 bases, 2 bases remained unmatched. The germline V gene has CDR1 ENHRY and CDR2 SYGVKD.

Here the CDR3 DNA reads TGTGCCAGCAGACACAGGGGGGATAATGAAAAACTGTTTTTT. This sequence encodes CASRHRGDNEKLFF. This chain joins TRBV6-5 and TRBJ1-4; 8 bases are a match to TRBD1. Trimming removed 6 bases from V and 4 bases from J; junction bases left unmatched: 4. The germline CDR1 and CDR2 sequences are MNHEY and SVGAGI. There are 14 residues in the CDR3.

CDR3 nucleotides: TGTGCCAGCAGGGGACAGGGTGATTCACCCCTCCACTTT. Translation gives CASRGQGDSPLHF. This sequence joins TRBV28 and TRBJ1-6; 9 bases map to TRBD1. The J segment lost 8 bases and the V segment lost 6 bases, leaving 2 bases of the junction unmatched. The CDR3 is 13 residues long. Germline V gene sequence: CDR1 MDHEN, CDR2 SYDVKM.